The source of this T cell receptor (beta chain) is a study of cytomegalovirus exposure and HLA in healthy donors. It was with 60 Vbeta and 13 Jbeta primers that the PCR ran. TCRdb keeps only in-frame clones here, not all; method: immunoSEQ multiplex PCR. The table for this sample gives roughly 120,000 clones. In the case of this clone: Its matching antigen is unknown.

The CDR3 consists of 15 residues. Trimming shortened V by 7 bases and J by 1 base, and 11 bases separated the two germline ends. Germline V gene sequence: CDR1 MGHDK, CDR2 SYGVNS. Whole-study findings and limits: Researchers left out some V segments, among them TRBV6-2 and TRBV6-3, as indistinguishable.

The sample comprised PBMCs. The chain is built from TRBV25-1 and TRBJ2-6; D uncertain. The source is a man aged 25-45 years in good health and CMV-seronegative. Here the CDR3 DNA reads TGTGCCAGCACAACCACCAGGTCTGGGGCCAACGTCCTGACTTTC. This codes for CASTTTRSGANVLTF.